This passage covers 5 T cell receptor beta chains from one sample sequenced in a study of immune cell composition in non-small cell lung cancer. Sequencing used immunoSEQ multiplex PCR; TCRdb keeps in-frame clones, though not all of them. Of 3,000 to 4,000 clones in the sample, around 68% were seen once. The sample comprised lung tumor tissue. These receptors originate from a human donor with non-small cell lung cancer.

This chain connects TRBV7-3 to TRBJ1-1, with TRBD1 identical over 7 bases. The CDR3 runs 16 residues. With V trimmed by 2 bases and J by 7 bases, 13 bases remained unmatched. Germline-derived CDR1 and CDR2 are SGHTA and FQGTGA. The CDR3 here is CASSLESGRTGVEAFF. CDR3 nucleotides: TGTGCCAGCAGCTTAGAATCTGGCCGTACAGGGGTTGAAGCTTTCTTT. The full variable domain, in which reference TRBV7-3 and TRBJ1-1 provide the parts outside the CDR3, is GAGVSQTPSNKVTEKGKYVELRCDPISGHTALYWYRQSLGQGPEFLIYFQGTGAADDSGLPNDRFFAVRPEGSVSTLKIQRTERGDSAVYLCASSLESGRTGVEAFFGQGTRLTVV.

V and J are TRBV5-1 and TRBJ1-2, with 8 bases fitting TRBD1. With 0 bases clipped from V and 3 bases from J, the junction kept 4 bases outside the gene matches. Germline-derived CDR1 and CDR2 are SGHRS and YFSETQ. CDR3 length: 15 amino acids. In DNA form, the CDR3 reads TGCGCCAGCAGCTTGGCAGGGGGCGGCGACTATGGCTACACCTTC. Protein product: CASSLAGGGDYGYTF.

The CDR3 DNA reads as TGTGCCATCGGCCGACTAGCGGGTAAGGATGAGCAGTTCTTC. It specifies CAIGRLAGKDEQFF. The V and J genes are TRBV10-3 and TRBJ2-1; 10 nucleotides align to TRBD2. With V trimmed by 8 bases and J by 8 bases, 9 bases remained unmatched. The CDR3 has 14 amino acids. Germline V lookup: CDR1 ENHRY, CDR2 SYGVKD.

The chain couples TRBV27 to TRBJ2-7; a possible D gene is TRBD2 (6 bases). With 7 bases removed from V and 4 bases from J, the gap between germline ends came to 14 bases. The CDR3 totals 13 residues. The germline V gene has CDR1 MNHEY and CDR2 SMNVEV (reference sequence). CDR3 nucleotide sequence: TGTGCCAGCATGGGGACTTGGAGGTACGAGCAGTACTTC. This translates into CASMGTWRYEQYF.

The CDR3, as DNA: TGTGCCAGCAGCCTCCGACGATTCGGGAATCAGCCCCAGCATTTT. As protein: CASSLRRFGNQPQHF. V usage is TRBV5-8 and J usage is TRBJ1-5; D unresolved. Trimming removed 4 bases at V and 4 bases at J, with 15 bases between. This CDR3 is built from 15 residues. The germline CDR1 and CDR2 sequences are SGHTS and YDEGEE.